The table lists the clone carrying this T cell receptor (beta chain) with many counts. What it binds is unknown. The CDR3 loop spans 13 amino acids. Germline values: CDR1 LNHDA, CDR2 SQIVND (reference sequence). V was pared by 5 bases and J by 4 bases, with 12 bases between. Sequenced by immunoSEQ multiplex PCR; TCRdb stores in-frame clones only, minus some. Altogether around 10,000 clones were found in the sample, and no singletons occur. Busulfan-fludarabine conditioning, marrow transplant, and cyclophosphamide on days +3 and +4 were administered. This entry belongs to a study of T cells after posttransplantation cyclophosphamide. General observations from the study: After PTCy, TRB diversity resembled that of CNI/methotrexate controls. Later blood repertoires were often dominated by clones from the donor CD8+ memory compartment. TRB overlap between skin or GI tissue T cells and blood was limited.

This TCR derives from a female patient aged 40-50 years who received an allogeneic stem cell transplant from a related donor, was CMV-positive, and had no GVHD. The graft donor may be the source of some T cells. The sequences come from PBMCs, collected after allogeneic stem cell transplant with posttransplant cyclophosphamide. The chain joins TRBV19 to TRBJ2-7; D unclear. The DNA of the CDR3 is TGTGCCAGTAGTGAGACACCCCAGTACGAGCAGTACTTC. It encodes CASSETPQYEQYF.